This section outlines one T cell receptor beta chain sequence together with its context. This clone's antigen is unknown. Per-nucleotide qualities are absent, and no much larger clonotype sits a single base away. These data are taken from a study of blood T cell repertoires in COVID-19 (TCRdb year 2020). Describing the broader study: Samples from collaborators originated in the United States, Italy and Spain and spanned both the acute and convalescent phases of COVID-19. The repertoires were released in a freely available public database meant as a resource for research on the immune response to SARS-CoV-2. Sample metadata almost always included a de-identified subject ID, COVID-19 status, age in years and sex. The dataset comprised deeply sampled blood TCRbeta repertoires from subjects exposed to, actively infected with, or recovered from COVID-19. The material from the prospective study consisted of cDNA or gDNA derived from T cells, B-cell-depleted T cells, or PBMCs. Where available, HLA class I and class II types were obtained from metadata supplied by the sample provider rather than from assay-based typing. The samples were drawn from the first 160 participants of the ongoing ImmuneRACE study and from roughly 1,300 subjects provided by 6 global collaborators. General study outcomes and caveats: How much clinical and demographic metadata was included differed by source and by participant, and the metadata was provided uncurated.

The CDR3 holds 15 amino acids from the cysteine to the phenylalanine. This entry keeps only the CDR3 DNA: 45 bases, framed from base 1. Relative to germline, V is 3 bases shorter and J is 3 bases shorter, with 15 bases between their ends. The germline V gene (reference sequence) gives CDR1 as WNHNN and CDR2 as SYGVQD. TCRbeta CDR3 regions were amplified from genomic DNA by means of the immunoSEQ Assay, a bias-controlled multiplex PCR. The source study handled its data this way. Within the assay, amplification of reference gene primers was used to estimate how many nucleated cells each sample contained. To quantify the absolute abundance of each unique TCRbeta CDR3 rearrangement, sequence reads were collapsed and filtered. For each sample, productive Simpson clonality was calculated by taking the square root of Simpson's diversity index across productive rearrangements. Sourced from immuneACCESS, this table was stored by TCRdb with only in-frame sequences that have V and J called. A share of the clones is absent; for the studies checked, an unresolved V gene accounts for under half, and the remainder has no known explanation. V and J calls and clone size are copied from that table; D and trimming were computed from the DNA. Within this sample are roughly 270,000 clones, with roughly 85% of them counted one time only. 5% to 6.5% of the sample belongs to the ten largest clones.

Whole blood was collected in K2EDTA tubes by collaborating institutions according to the institutions' own protocols. For TCRbeta analysis, collaborators shipped samples in one of three forms: frozen whole blood, isolated PBMCs, or DNA extracted from either of those sample types. This receptor chain uses TRBV10-1 and TRBJ2-7; the D gene is possibly TRBD1, with 6 bases matching. The TCR was taken from a man aged 50-60 years with active or convalescent COVID-19. The sequencing input was peripheral blood. The nucleotides are TGCGCCAGCAGTGACCACAAAGTAGGGGGCTACGAGCAGTACTTC. Translated, this gives CASSDHKVGGYEQYF.